This T cell receptor (beta chain) derives from a study of CD8+ T cells in alopecia areata. RNA was extracted and reverse transcribed into cDNA as the sequencing template. Clones were sequenced by immunoSEQ multiplex PCR, and TCRdb holds only the in-frame ones, with some missing. The table lists tens of thousands of clones, 45% to 50% of them singletons. This clone was found a few times. In germline, CDR1 is MGHRA, CDR2 YSYEKL. This CDR3 region has 14 residues. V dropped 4 bases and J dropped 6 bases, with 16 bases sitting between them. The chain is built from TRBV4-1 and TRBJ2-7; TRBD1 is a possible D gene (5 bases). The receptor comes from a human donor with alopecia areata. The input for sequencing was CD8+ T cells sorted from blood, taken at week 0. This CDR3 is CASSLVGLRAEQYF. CDR3 nucleotide sequence: TGCGCCAGCAGCCTGGTGGGGCTAAGGGCCGAGCAGTACTTC.